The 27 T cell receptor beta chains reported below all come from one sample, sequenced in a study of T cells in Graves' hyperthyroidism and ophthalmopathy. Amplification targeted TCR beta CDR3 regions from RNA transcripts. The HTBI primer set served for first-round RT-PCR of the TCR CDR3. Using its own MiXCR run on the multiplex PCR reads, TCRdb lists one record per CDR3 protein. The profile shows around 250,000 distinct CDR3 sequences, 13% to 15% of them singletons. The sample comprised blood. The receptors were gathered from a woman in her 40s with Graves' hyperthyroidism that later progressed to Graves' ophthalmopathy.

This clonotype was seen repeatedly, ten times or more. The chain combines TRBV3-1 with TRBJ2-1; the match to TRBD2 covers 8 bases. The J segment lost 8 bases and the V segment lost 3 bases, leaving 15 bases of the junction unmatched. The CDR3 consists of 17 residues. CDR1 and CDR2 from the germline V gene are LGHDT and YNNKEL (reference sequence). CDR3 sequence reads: CASSHLTGETSVDEQFF. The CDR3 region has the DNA TGTGCCAGCAGCCACCTGACCGGGGAGACTAGCGTGGATGAGCAGTTCTTC.

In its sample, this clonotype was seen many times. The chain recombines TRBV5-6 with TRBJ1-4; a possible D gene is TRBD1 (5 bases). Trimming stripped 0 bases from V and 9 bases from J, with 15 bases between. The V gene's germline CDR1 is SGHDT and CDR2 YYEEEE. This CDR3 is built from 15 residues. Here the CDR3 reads CASSLDKGAQKKLFF. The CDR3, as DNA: TGTGCCAGCAGCTTGGACAAAGGGGCGCAGAAAAAACTGTTTTTT.

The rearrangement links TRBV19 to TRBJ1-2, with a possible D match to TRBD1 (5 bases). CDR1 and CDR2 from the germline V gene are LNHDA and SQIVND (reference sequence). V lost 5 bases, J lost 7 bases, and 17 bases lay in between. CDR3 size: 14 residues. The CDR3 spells CASSGTPIPSGYTF. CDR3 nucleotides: TGTGCCAGTAGTGGGACCCCCATACCGAGTGGCTACACCTTC.

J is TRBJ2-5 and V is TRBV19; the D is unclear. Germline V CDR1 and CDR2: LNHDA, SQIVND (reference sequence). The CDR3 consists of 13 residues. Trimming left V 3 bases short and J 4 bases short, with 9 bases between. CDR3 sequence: CASSINGLETQYF. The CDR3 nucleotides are TGTGCCAGTAGTATTAACGGGCTAGAGACCCAGTACTTC.

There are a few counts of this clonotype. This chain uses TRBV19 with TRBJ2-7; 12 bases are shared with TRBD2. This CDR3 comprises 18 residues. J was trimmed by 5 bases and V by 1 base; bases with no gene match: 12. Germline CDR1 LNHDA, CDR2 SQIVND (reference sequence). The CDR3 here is CASSIAQGTSGPIHEQYF. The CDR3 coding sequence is TGTGCCAGTAGTATAGCCCAAGGGACTAGCGGGCCGATCCACGAGCAGTACTTC.

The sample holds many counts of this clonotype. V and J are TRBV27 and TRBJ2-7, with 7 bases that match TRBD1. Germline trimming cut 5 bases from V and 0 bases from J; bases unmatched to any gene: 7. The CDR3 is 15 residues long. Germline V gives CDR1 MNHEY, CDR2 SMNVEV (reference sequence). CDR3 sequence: CASSESRGSSYEQYF. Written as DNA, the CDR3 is TGTGCCAGCAGTGAAAGCAGGGGGAGCTCCTACGAGCAGTACTTC.

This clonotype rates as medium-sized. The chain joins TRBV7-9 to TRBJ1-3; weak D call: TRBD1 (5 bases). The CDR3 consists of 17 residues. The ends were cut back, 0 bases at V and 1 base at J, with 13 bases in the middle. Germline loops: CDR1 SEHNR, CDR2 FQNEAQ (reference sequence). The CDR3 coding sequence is TGTGCCAGCAGCTTAGCCGGGGCCGCCGGGTCTGGAAACACCATATATTTT. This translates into CASSLAGAAGSGNTIYF.

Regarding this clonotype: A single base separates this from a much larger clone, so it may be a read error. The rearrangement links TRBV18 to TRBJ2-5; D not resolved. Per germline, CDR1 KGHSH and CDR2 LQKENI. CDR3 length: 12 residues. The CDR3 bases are TGTGCCAGCTCAGCACTTCAAGTGACCCAGTACTTC. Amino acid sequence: CASSALQVTQYF.

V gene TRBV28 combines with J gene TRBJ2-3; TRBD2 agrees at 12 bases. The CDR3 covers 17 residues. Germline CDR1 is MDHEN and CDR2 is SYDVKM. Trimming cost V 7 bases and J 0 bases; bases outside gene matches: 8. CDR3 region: CASTPGGTSGSTDTQYF. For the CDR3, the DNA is TGTGCCAGCACCCCTGGTGGGACTAGCGGGAGCACAGATACGCAGTATTTT.

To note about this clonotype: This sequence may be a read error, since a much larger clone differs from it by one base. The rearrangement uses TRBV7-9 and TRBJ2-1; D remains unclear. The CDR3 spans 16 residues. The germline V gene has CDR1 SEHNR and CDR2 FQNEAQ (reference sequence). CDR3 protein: CASSLASDLSYYEQFF. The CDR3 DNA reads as TGTGCCAGCAGCTTAGCTTCAGACTTGTCCTACTATGAGCAGTTCTTC.

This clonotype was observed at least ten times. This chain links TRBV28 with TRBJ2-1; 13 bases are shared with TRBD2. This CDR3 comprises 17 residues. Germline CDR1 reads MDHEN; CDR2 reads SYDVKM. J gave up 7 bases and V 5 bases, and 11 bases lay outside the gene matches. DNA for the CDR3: TGTGCCAGCAGTAGGGCCTCACTAGCGGGAGGGAGGAATGAGCAGTTCTTC. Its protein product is CASSRASLAGGRNEQFF.

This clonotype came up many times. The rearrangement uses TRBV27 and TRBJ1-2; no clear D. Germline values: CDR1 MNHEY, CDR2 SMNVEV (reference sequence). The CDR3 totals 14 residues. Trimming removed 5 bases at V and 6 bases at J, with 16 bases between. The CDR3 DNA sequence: TGTGCCAGCAGTGCGGCACCGGGATGGGATGGCTACACCTTC. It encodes CASSAAPGWDGYTF.

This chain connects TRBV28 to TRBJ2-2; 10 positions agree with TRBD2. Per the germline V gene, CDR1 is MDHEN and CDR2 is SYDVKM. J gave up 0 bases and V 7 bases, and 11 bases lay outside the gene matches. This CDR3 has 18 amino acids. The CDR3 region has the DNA TGTGCCAGCATCGGGGGGGGACTAGCGCACGCGAACACCGGGGAGCTGTTTTTT. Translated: CASIGGGLAHANTGELFF.

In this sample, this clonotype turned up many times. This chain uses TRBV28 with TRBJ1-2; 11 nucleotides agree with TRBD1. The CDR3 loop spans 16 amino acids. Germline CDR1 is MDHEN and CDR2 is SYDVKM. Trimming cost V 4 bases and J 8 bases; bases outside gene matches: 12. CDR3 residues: CASSSPGTGGSGGYTF. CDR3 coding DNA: TGTGCCAGCAGTTCACCCGGGACAGGGGGTTCGGGGGGCTACACCTTC.

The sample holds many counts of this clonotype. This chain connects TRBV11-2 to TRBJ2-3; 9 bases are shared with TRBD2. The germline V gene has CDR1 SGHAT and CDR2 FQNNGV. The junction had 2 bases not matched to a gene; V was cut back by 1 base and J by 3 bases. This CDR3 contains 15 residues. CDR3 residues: CASSLVTSGTDTQYF. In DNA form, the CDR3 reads TGTGCCAGCAGCTTAGTGACTAGCGGAACAGATACGCAGTATTTT.

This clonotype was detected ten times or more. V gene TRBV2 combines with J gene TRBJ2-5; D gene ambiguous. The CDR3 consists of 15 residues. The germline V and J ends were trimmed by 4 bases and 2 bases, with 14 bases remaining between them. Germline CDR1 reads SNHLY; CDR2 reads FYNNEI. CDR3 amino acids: CASSVSAGPQETQYF. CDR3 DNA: TGTGCCAGCAGTGTGAGCGCAGGCCCTCAAGAGACCCAGTACTTC.

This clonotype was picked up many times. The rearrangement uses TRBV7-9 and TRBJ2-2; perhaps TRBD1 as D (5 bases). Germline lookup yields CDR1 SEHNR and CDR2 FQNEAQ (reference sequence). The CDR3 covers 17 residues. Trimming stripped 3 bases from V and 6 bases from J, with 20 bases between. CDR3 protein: CASSFPSSRARSGELFF. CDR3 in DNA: TGTGCCAGCAGCTTTCCAAGCTCCAGGGCTCGGTCCGGGGAGCTGTTTTTT.

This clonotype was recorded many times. CDR3 amino acids: CSATSGTLHVQFF. CDR3 nucleotide sequence: TGCAGTGCTACCAGCGGGACCTTACACGTGCAGTTCTTC. The V call is TRBV20-1, the J call TRBJ2-1; 7 bases agree with TRBD2. The V and J ends lost 4 bases and 12 bases, in that order; junction bases with no gene match: 12. There are 13 residues in the CDR3. Germline lookup yields CDR1 DFQATT and CDR2 SNEGSKA (reference sequence).

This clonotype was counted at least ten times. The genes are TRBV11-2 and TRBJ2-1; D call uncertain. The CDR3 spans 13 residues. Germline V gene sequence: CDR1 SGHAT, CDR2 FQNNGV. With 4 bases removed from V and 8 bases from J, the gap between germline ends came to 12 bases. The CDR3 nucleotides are TGTGCCAGCAGCTCCCCTGAGCGACATGAGCAGTTCTTC. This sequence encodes CASSSPERHEQFF.

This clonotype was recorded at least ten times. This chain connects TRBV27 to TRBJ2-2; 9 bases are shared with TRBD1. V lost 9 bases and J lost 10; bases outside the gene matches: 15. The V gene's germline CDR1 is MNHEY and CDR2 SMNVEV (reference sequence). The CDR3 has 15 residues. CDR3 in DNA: TGTGCCAGATCACCAACCGGGACAGGGCAGAAGGAGCTGTTTTTT. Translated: CARSPTGTGQKELFF.

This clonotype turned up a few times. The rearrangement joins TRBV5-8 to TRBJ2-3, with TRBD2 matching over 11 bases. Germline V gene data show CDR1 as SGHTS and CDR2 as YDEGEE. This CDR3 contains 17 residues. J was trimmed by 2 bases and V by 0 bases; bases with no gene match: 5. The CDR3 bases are TGTGCCAGCAGCTTGGAGCTAGCGGGAGGATCCACAGATACGCAGTATTTT. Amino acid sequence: CASSLELAGGSTDTQYF.

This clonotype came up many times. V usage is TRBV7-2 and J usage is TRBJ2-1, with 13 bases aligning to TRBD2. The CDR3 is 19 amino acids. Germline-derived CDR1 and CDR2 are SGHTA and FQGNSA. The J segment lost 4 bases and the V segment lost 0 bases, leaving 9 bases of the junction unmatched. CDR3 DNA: TGTGCCAGCAGCTTAGCAACTAGCGGGAGGGCCCTGTCGTACAATGAGCAGTTCTTC. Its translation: CASSLATSGRALSYNEQFF.

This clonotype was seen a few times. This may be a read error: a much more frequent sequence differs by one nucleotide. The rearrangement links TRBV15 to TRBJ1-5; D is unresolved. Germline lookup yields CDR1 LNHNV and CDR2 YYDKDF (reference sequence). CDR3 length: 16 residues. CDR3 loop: CATGRNGRVSDQPQHF. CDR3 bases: TGTGCCACCGGCAGAAATGGAAGGGTATCCGATCAGCCCCAGCATTTT.

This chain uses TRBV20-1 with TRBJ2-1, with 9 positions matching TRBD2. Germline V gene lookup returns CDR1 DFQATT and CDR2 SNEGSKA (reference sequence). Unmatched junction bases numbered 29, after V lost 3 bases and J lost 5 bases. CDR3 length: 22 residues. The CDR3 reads CSARGTDSGSLFRHPRDNEQFF. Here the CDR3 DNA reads TGCAGTGCTAGGGGGACAGATAGCGGGAGTCTTTTTCGGCACCCAAGAGACAATGAGCAGTTCTTC.

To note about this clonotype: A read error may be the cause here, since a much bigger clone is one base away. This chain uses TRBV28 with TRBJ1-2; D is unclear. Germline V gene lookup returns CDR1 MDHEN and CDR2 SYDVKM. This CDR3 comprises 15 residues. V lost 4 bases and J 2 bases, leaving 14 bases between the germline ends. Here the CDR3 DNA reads TGTGCCAGCAGTTCCCTCCCCACGGGAAACTATGGCTACACCTTC. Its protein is CASSSLPTGNYGYTF.

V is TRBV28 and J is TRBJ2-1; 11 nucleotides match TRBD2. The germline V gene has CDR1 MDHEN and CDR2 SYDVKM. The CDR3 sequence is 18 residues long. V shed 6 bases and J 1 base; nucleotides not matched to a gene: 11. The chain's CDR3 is CASSQAASGRRSYNEQFF. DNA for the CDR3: TGTGCCAGCAGCCAAGCCGCTAGCGGGAGGCGTTCCTACAATGAGCAGTTCTTC.

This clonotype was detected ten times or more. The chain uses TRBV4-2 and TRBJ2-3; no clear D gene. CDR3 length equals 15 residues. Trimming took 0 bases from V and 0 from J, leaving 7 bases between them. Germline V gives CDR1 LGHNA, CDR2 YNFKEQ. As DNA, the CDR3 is TGTGCCAGCAGCCAAGATTTAAGTAGCACAGATACGCAGTATTTT. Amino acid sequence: CASSQDLSSTDTQYF.